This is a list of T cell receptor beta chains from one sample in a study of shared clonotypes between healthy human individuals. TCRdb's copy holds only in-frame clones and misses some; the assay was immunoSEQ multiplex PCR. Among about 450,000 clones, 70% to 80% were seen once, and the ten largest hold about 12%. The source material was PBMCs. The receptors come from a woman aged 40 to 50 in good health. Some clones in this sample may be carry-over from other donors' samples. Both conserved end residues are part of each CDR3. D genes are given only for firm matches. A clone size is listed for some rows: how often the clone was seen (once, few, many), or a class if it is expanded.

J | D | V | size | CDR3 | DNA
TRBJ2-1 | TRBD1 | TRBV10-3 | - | CAISTGGSYNEQFF | TGTGCCATCAGCACAGGGGGGTCCTACAATGAGCAGTTCTTC
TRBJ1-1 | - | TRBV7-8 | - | CASSPSGGGANTEAFF | TGTGCCAGCAGCCCATCCGGGGGGGGAGCGAACACTGAAGCTTTCTTT
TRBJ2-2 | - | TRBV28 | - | CASSLGALNTGELFF | TGTGCCAGCAGTTTAGGAGCGTTGAACACCGGGGAGCTGTTTTTT
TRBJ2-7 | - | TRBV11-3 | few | CASSLALGSNASYEQYF | TGTGCCAGCAGCTTAGCACTCGGCAGCAACGCCTCCTACGAGCAGTACTTC
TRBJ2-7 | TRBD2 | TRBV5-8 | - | CASSLAGTSGYEQYF | TGTGCCAGCAGCTTGGCAGGGACTAGCGGCTACGAGCAGTACTTC
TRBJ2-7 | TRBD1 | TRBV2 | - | CASSFTGAYEQYF | TGTGCCAGCTCTTTCACAGGGGCCTACGAGCAGTACTTC
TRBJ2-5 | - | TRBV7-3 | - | CASSFEAGETQYF | TGTGCCAGCAGCTTTGAGGCGGGAGAGACCCAGTACTTC
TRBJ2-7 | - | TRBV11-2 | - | CASGKGDIAYEQYF | TGTGCCAGCGGGAAAGGGGACATAGCCTACGAGCAGTACTTC
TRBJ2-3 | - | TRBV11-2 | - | CASGERGRDTQYF | TGTGCCAGCGGTGAACGAGGACGAGATACGCAGTATTTT
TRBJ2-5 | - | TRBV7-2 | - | CASSLGRAHETQYF | TGTGCCAGCAGCTTAGGCAGGGCACACGAGACCCAGTACTTC
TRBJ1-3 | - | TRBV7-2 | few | CASSSLRGAGNTIYF | TGTGCCAGCAGCTCCCTCAGGGGTGCTGGAAACACCATATATTTT
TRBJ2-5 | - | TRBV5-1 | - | CASSLAGTEETQYF | TGCGCCAGCAGCTTAGCGGGGACAGAAGAGACCCAGTACTTC
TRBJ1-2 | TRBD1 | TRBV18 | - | CASSPRQGQDGYTF | TGTGCCAGCTCACCAAGACAGGGTCAGGATGGCTACACCTTC
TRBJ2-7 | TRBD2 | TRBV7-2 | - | CASSARLAGSHEQYF | TGTGCCAGCAGCGCCCGACTAGCGGGATCTCACGAGCAGTACTTC
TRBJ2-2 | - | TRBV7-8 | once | CASSRPEGELFF | TGTGCCAGCAGCCGCCCTGAGGGGGAGCTGTTTTTT
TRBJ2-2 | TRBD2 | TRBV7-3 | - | CASSPKREANTGELFF | TGTGCCAGCAGCCCCAAGCGGGAGGCGAACACCGGGGAGCTGTTTTTT
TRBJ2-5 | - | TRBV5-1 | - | CASSLVGAAETQYF | TGCGCCAGCAGCTTGGTTGGAGCGGCGGAGACCCAGTACTTC
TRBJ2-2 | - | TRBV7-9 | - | CASSLIGTRDTGELFF | TGTGCCAGCAGCTTAATCGGGACCAGGGACACCGGGGAGCTGTTTTTT
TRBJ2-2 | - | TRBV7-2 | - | CASSPQVIGAGELFF | TGTGCCAGCAGCCCCCAAGTAATAGGTGCCGGGGAGCTGTTTTTT
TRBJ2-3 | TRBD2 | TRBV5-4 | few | CASSAGTSGSLPGTDTQYF | TGTGCCAGCAGCGCCGGGACTAGCGGGAGTCTACCGGGAACAGATACGCAGTATTTT
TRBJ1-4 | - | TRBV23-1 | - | CASSQLLTGITNEKLFF | TGCGCCAGCAGTCAGCTCTTAACAGGGATCACTAATGAAAAACTGTTTTTT
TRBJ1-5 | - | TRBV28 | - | CASSLVQGRQPQHF | TGTGCCAGCAGTTTGGTACAGGGACGGCAGCCCCAGCATTTT
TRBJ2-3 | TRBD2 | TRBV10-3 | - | CAIAIGGASGLSTDTQYF | TGTGCCATCGCCATCGGGGGGGCTAGCGGCCTAAGCACAGATACGCAGTATTTT
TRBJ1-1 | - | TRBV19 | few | CASSTPGLNTEAFF | TGTGCCAGTAGTACCCCAGGGCTGAACACTGAAGCTTTCTTT
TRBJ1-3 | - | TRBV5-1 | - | CASSSGTFSSGNTIYF | TGCGCCAGCAGCTCAGGGACATTCTCCTCTGGAAACACCATATATTTT
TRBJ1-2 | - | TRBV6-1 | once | CASKLGGPTYGYTF | TGTGCCAGCAAATTGGGGGGCCCAACCTATGGCTACACCTTC
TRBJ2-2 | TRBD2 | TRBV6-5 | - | CASRGPLAGGELFF | TGTGCCAGCAGGGGACCACTAGCGGGCGGGGAGCTGTTTTTT
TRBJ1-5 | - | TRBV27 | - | CASRPGPDQPQHF | TGTGCCAGCAGACCCGGGCCTGATCAGCCCCAGCATTTT
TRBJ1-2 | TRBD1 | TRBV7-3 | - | CASSPGQGYGYTF | TGTGCCAGCAGCCCTGGACAGGGGTATGGCTACACCTTC
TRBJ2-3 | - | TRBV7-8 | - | CASSLDGSTDTQYF | TGTGCCAGCAGCTTAGATGGGAGCACAGATACGCAGTATTTT
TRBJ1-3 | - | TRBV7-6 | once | CASSLGQLSGNTIYF | TGTGCCAGCAGCTTAGGGCAGCTCTCTGGAAACACCATATATTTT